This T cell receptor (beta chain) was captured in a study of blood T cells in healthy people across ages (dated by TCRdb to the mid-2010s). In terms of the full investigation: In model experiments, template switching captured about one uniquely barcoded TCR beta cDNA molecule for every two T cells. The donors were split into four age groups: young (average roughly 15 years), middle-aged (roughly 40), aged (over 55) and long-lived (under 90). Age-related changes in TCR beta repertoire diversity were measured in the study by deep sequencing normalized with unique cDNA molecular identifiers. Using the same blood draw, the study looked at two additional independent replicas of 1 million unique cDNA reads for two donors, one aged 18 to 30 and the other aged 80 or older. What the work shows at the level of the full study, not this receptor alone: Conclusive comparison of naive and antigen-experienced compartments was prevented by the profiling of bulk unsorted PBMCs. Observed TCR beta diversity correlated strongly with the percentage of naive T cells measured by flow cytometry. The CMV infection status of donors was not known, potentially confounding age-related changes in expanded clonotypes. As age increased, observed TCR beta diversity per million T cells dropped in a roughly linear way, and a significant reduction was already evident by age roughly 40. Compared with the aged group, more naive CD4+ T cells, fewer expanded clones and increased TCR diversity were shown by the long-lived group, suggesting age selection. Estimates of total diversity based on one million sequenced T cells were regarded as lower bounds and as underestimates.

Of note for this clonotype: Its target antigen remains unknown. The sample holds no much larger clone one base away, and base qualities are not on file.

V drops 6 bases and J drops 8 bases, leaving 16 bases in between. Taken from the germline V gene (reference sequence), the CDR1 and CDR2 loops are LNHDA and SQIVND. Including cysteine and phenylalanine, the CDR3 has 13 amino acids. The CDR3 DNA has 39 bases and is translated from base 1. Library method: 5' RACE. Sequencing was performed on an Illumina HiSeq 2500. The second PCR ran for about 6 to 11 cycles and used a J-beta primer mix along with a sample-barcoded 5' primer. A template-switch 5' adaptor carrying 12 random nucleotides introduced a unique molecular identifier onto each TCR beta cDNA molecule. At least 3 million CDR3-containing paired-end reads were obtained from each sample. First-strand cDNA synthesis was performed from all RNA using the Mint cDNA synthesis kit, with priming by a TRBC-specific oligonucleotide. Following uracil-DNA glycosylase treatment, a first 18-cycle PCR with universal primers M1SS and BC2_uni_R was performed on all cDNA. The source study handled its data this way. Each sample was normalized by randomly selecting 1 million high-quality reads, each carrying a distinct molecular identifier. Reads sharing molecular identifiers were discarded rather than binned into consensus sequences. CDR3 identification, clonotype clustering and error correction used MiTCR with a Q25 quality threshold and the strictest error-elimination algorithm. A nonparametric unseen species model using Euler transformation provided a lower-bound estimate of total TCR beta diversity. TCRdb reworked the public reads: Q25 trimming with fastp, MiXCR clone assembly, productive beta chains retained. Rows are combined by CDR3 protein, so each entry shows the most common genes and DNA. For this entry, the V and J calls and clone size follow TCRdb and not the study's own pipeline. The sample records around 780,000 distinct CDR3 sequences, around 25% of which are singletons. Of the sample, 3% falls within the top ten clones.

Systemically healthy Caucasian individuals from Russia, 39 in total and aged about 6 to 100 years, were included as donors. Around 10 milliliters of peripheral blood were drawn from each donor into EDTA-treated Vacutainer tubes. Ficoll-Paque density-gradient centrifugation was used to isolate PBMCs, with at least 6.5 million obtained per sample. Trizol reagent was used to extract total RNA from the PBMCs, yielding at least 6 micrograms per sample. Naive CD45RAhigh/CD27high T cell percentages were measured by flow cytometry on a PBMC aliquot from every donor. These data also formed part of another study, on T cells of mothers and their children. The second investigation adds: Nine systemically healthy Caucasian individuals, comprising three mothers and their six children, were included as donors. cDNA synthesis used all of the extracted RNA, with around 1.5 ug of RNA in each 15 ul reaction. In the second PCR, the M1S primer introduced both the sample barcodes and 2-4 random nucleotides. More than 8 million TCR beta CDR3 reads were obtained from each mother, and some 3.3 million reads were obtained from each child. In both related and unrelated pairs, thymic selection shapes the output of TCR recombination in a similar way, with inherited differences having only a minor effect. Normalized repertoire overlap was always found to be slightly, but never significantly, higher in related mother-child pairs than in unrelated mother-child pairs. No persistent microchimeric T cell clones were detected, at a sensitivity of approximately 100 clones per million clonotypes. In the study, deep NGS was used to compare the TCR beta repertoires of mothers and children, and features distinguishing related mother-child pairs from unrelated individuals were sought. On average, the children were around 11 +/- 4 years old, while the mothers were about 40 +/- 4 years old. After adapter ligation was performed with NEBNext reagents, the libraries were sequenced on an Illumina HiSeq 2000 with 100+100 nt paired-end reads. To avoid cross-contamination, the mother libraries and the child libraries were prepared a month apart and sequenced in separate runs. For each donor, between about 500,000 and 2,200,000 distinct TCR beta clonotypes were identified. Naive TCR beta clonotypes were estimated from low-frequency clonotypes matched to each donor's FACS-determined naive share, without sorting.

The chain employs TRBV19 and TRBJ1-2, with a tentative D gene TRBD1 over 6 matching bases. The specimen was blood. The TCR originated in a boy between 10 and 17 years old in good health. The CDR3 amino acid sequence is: CASRYRGAYGYTF. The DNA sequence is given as TGTGCCAGTAGATATCGGGGGGCGTACGGCTACACCTTC. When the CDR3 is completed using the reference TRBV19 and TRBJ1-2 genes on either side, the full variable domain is DGGITQSPKYLFRKEGQNVTLSCEQNLNHDAMYWYRQDPGQGLRLIYYSQIVNDFQKGDIAEGYSVSREKKESFPLTVTSAQKNPTAFYLCASRYRGAYGYTFGSGTRLTVV.